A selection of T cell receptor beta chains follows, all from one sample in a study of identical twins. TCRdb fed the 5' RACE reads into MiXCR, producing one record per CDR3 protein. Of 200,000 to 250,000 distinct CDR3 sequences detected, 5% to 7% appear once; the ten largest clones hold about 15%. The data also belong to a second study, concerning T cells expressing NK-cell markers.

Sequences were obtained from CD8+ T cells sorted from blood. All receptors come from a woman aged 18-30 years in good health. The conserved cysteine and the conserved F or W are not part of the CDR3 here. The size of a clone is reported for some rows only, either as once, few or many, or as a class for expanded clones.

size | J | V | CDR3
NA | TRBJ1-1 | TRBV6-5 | ASSYRPGNTEAF
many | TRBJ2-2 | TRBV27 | ASSPLGLAGTGELF
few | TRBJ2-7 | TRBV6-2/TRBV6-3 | ASSYSTAGRTPTYEQY
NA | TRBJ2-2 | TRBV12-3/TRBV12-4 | AMGDSGTGELF
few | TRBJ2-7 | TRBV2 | ASAPSGAGDYEQY
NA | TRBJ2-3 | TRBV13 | ASSSSGGSTDTQY
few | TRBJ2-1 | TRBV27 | ASRAGLNNEQF
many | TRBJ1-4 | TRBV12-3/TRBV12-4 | ASSPSGHPNEKLF
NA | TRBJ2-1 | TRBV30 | AWSPSNEQF
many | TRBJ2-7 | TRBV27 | ASSPGGYEQY
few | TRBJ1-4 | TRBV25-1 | ASSGPGPSDEKLF
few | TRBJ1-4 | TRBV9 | ASSSAGGGEKLF
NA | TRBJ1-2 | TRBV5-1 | ASGSPGVAYGYT
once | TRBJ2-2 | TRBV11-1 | ASSSFVWGKGTFNTGELF
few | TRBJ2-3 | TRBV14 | ASSQATRGWGTDTQY
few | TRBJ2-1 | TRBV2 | ASPRLAGNNEQF
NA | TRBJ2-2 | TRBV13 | ASSPSSGELF
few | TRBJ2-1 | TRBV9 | ASSEGSGGHNEQF
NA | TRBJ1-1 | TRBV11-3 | ASSLGTGRAF
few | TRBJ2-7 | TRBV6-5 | ASSYSRALADYEQY
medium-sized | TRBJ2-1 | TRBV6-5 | ASSYGSGGPDEQF
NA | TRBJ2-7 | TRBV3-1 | ASSPSTGFTTYEQY
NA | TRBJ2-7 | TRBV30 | AWSYSGGEQY
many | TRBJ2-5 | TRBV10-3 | AIKAGGRQETQY
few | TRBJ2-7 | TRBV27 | ASQHGGSLLVPWEQY
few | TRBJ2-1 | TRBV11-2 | ASSLYPNSSYRFNEQF
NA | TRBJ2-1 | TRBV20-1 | SANGYSGRLDNEQF
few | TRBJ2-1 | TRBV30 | AWSLAYNEQF
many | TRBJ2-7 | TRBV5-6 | ASSQDREYEQY
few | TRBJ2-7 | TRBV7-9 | ASSLVGQLYHEQY
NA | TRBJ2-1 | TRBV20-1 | SATGPLDNEQF
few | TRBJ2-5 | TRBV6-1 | ASSEMWGLGETQY
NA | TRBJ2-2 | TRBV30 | AWMWATGELF
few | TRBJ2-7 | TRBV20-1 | SARGDSFYEQY
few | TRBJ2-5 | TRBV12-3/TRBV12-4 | ASSLQLVRQETQY
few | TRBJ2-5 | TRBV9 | ASSERAVETQY
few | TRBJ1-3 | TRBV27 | ASSFRVPGNTIY
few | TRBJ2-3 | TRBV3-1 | ASSLEYPGGADTQY
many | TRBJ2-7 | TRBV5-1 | ASRGTGDTKQY
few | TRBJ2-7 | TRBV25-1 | ASSEWGNRLSYEQY
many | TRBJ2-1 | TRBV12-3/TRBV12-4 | ASSPRGDNEQF
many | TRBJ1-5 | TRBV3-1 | ASSQDRGANQPQH
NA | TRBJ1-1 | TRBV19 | ASSISNTEAF
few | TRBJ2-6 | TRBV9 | ASLDGSSGANVLT
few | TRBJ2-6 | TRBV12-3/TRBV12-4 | ASSLQPLGVGTGANVLT
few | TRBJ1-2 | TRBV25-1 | ASSELTTGGVDYT
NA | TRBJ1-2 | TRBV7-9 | ASSLGGARGYT
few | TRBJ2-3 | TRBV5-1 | ASSLIPESLDTQY
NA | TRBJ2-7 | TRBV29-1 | SVQEGEQY
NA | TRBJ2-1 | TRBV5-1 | ASSFFGQSDPNEQF
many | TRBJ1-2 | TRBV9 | ASSVASGGADGYT
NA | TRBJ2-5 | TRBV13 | ASTSSGGVKDTQY
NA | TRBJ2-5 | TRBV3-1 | ASSQEGWEGETQY
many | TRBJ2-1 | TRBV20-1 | SASPGGRGNEQF
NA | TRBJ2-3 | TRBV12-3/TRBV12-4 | ASSRERPDLQY
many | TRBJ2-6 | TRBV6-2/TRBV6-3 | ASSYQTGAGANVLT
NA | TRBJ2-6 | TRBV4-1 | ASSQEADVLT
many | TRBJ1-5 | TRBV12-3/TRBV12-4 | ASSSDRDSNQPQH
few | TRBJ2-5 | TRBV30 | AWSPAGETQY
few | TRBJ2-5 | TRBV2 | ASSEWSGRRQETQY